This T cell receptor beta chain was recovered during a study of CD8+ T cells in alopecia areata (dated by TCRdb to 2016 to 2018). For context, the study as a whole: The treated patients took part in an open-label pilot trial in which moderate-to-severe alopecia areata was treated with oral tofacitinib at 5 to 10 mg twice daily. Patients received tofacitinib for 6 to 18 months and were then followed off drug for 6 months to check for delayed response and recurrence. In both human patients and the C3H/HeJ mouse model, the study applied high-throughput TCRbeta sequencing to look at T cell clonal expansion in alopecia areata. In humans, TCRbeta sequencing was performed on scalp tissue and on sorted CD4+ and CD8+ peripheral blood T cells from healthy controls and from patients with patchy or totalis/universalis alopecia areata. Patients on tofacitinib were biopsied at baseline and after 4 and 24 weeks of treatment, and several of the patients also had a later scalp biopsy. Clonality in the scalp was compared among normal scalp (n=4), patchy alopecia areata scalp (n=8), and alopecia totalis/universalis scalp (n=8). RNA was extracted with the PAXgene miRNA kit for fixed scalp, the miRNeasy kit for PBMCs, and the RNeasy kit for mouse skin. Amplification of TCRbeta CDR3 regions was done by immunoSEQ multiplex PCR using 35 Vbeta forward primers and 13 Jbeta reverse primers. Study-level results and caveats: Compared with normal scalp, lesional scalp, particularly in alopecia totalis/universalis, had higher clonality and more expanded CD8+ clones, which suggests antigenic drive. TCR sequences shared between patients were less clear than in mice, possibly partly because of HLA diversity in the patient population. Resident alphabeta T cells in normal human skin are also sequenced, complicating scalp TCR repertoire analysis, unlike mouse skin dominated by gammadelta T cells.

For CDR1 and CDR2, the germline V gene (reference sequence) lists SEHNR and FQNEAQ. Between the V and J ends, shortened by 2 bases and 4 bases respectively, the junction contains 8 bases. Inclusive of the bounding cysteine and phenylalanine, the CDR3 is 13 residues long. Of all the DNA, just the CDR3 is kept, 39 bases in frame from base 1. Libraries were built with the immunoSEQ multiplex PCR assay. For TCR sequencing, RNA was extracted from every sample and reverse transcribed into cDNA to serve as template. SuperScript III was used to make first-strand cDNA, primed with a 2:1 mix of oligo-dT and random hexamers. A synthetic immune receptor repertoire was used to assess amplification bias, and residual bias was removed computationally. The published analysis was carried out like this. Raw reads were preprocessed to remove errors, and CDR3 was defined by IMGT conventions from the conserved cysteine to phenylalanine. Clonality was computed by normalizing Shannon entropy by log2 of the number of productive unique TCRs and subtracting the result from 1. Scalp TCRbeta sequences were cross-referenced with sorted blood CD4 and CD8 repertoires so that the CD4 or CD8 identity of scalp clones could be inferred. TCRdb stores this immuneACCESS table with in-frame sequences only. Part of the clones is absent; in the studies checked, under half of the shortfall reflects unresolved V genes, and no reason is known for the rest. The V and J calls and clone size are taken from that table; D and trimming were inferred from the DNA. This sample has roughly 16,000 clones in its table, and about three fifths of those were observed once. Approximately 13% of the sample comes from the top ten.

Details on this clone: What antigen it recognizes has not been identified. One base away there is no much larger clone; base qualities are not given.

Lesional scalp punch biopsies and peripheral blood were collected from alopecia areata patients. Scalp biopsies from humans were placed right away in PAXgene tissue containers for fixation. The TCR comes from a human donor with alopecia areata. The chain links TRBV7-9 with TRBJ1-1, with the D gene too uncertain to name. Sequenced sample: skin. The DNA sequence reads TGTGCCAGCAGCTTAACGGAGAGCACTGAAGCTTTCTTT. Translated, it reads CASSLTESTEAFF.